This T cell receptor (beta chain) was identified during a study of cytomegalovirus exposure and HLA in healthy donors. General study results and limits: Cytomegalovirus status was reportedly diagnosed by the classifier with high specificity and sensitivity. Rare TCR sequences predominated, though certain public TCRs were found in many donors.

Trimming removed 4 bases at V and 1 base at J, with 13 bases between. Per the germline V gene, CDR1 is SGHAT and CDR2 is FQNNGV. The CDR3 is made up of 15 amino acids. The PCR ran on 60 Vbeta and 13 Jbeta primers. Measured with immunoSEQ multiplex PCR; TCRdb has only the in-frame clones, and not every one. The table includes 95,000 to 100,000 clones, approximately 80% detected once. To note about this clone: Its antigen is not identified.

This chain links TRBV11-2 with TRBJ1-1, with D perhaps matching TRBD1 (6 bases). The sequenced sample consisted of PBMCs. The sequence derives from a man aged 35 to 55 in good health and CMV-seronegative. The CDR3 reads CASSSLGQKNTEAFF. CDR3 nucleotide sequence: TGTGCCAGCAGCTCCTTAGGACAGAAGAACACTGAAGCTTTCTTT.